These 4 T cell receptor beta chains were all obtained from the same sample, sequenced in a study of blood T cell repertoires in COVID-19. Generated by immunoSEQ multiplex PCR, the TCRdb table keeps only in-frame clones and is missing some. Of 650,000 to 800,000 clones listed, just under 90% are singletons. The sequencing input was peripheral blood. These receptors all come from a woman under 30 with acute or convalescent COVID-19.

This clone was seen once. CDR3 loop: CASSVADRALGEQFF. The CDR3 coding sequence is TGTGCCAGCAGCGTAGCCGACAGGGCGCTCGGTGAGCAGTTCTTC. This chain connects TRBV9 to TRBJ2-1; 7 bases are a match to TRBD1. V lost 0 bases, J lost 9 bases, and 9 bases stayed unmatched. The CDR3 sequence is 15 residues long. Germline-derived CDR1 and CDR2 are SGDLS and YYNGEE.

V is TRBV2 and J is TRBJ2-1; D remains ambiguous. V shed 6 bases and J shed 9 bases, with 9 bases lying between them. The CDR3 consists of 11 residues. CDR1 and CDR2 from the germline V gene are SNHLY and FYNNEI. The CDR3 protein is CASRAALEQFF. CDR3 DNA sequence: TGTGCCAGCAGAGCCGCGCTTGAGCAGTTCTTC.

This clone was counted only a few times. The chain combines TRBV19 with TRBJ1-2; D is unresolved. The CDR3 consists of 16 residues. Per germline, CDR1 LNHDA and CDR2 SQIVND (reference sequence). Trimming cost V 2 bases and J 5 bases, with 18 bases left between them. As DNA, the CDR3 is TGTGCCAGTAGTATATTGGGCCGGGAAGGGTCTTATGGCTACACCTTC. It encodes CASSILGREGSYGYTF.

The chain joins TRBV7-2 to TRBJ2-3; no definite D call. The V gene lost 5 bases and the J gene lost 4 bases, with 16 bases spanning the gap. The CDR3 contains 15 residues. In germline, CDR1 is SGHTA, CDR2 FQGNSA. The CDR3 DNA sequence: TGTGCCAGCAGCCCTCGGATTAGCCGGTCAGATACGCAGTATTTT. Residues: CASSPRISRSDTQYF.